These 2 T cell receptor beta chains originate from one sample sequenced in a study of beta chain features in type 1 diabetes. The investigators reverse transcribed all of the isolated RNA, so they sequenced expressed TCRB transcripts. The repertoire was sequenced with immunoSEQ multiplex PCR; TCRdb's copy has only in-frame clones and lacks some. The data contain over 300,000 clones, 6.5% to 10% of them singletons. The sequencing sample was made of central memory CD4+ T cells from blood. These receptors originate from a woman aged 18-29 years in good health.

Ten or more counts support this clone. V is TRBV7-9 and J is TRBJ2-3; D is uncertain. This CDR3 is 11 amino acids long. Germline V CDR1 and CDR2: SEHNR, FQNEAQ (reference sequence). Trimming removed 7 bases from V and 5 bases from J, with 7 bases in between. The CDR3 reads CASTRKDTQYF. DNA for the CDR3: TGTGCCAGCACGAGGAAAGATACGCAGTATTTT.

In its sample, this clone was seen many times. The chain couples TRBV14 to TRBJ2-5; no definite D call. The germline V and J ends were trimmed by 4 bases and 7 bases, with 22 bases remaining between them. Germline CDR1 reads SGHDN; CDR2 reads FVKESK. The CDR3 has 16 amino acids. CDR3 loop: CASSPITSTRVGTQYF. CDR3 DNA: TGTGCCAGCAGCCCAATCACGAGCACTCGGGTCGGGACCCAGTACTTC.